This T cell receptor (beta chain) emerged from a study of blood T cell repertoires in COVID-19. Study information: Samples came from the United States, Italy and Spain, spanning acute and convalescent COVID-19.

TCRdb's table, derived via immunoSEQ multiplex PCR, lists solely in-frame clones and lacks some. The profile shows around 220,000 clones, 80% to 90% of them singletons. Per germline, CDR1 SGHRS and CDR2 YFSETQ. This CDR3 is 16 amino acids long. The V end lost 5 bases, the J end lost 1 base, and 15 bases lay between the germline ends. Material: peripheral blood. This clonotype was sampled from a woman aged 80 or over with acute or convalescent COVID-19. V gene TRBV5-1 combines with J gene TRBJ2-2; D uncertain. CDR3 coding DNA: TGCGCCAGCAGGTCGGGTCGGCAAGGGAACACCGGGGAGCTGTTTTTT. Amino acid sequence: CASRSGRQGNTGELFF.